This T cell receptor (beta chain) originates from a study of T cell repertoires in cytomegalovirus infection. Study in general: In public TCR beta signatures, there were indications of both CMV infection and matching HLA type.

As to this clonotype: Its target is not known.

TCRdb used MiXCR to reprocess the reads, holding one entry per CDR3 protein. The table lists approximately 910,000 distinct CDR3 sequences, less than 35% of them singletons. This material consisted of cultured CD8+ T cells from PBMCs, taken from culture after CMV antigen stimulation. The clonotype was recovered from a human donor in good health (CMV status not recorded). Some clones in this sample may be carry-over from other donors' samples.

The CDR3 loop reads CAISDFAGTSANEQFF. The CDR3, as DNA: TGTGCCATCAGTGACTTCGCCGGGACTAGCGCCAATGAGCAGTTCTTC. The rearrangement uses TRBV10-3 and TRBJ2-1; TRBD2 matches at 10 bases. This CDR3 region has 16 residues. Germline lookup yields CDR1 ENHRY and CDR2 SYGVKD. V lost 3 bases, J lost 6 bases, and 8 bases stayed unmatched.